The rows below give T cell receptor beta chains drawn from one sample of a study of T cell responses to AZD1222 COVID-19 vaccine. Profiled with immunoSEQ multiplex PCR; TCRdb holds only in-frame clones, not every one. The repertoire holds 100,000 or so clones, 70% to 90% seen once, with 2% to 3% in the top ten. This material consisted of peripheral blood, taken on day 0 of AZD1222 vaccination. The receptors originated from an adult in good health. Each CDR3 is given with its conserved first and last residue. Each record gives: J gene, V gene, D gene, clone size, CDR3 DNA, CDR3 protein. A D gene is named only where the DNA matches it firmly. Clone size is given for some rows only: seen once, a few or many times, or a class if the clone is expanded.

j_call: TRBJ2-5
v_call: TRBV5-6
d_call: -
clone_size: -
cdr3_nt: TGTGCCAGCAGCTCAAACGCATACGAGACCCAGTACTTC
cdr3_aa: CASSSNAYETQYF

j_call: TRBJ2-3
v_call: TRBV9
d_call: TRBD1
clone_size: -
cdr3_nt: TGTGCCAGCAGCCCCCACCAGGGGGCCTTGGGGACAGATACGCAGTATTTT
cdr3_aa: CASSPHQGALGTDTQYF

j_call: TRBJ2-2
v_call: TRBV20-1
d_call: TRBD2
clone_size: -
cdr3_nt: TGCAGTGCTAGTGACCCAAGCGGGAGCCACAACACCGGGGAGCTGTTTTTT
cdr3_aa: CSASDPSGSHNTGELFF

j_call: TRBJ2-3
v_call: TRBV4-3
d_call: TRBD2
clone_size: -
cdr3_nt: TGCGCCAGCAGCCAAGAACTAGCGGGAGTATCAGATACGCAGTATTTT
cdr3_aa: CASSQELAGVSDTQYF

j_call: TRBJ1-1
v_call: TRBV9
d_call: -
clone_size: -
cdr3_nt: TGTGCCAGCAGGAAAGGAACCGGGCTGGTCACTGAAGCTTTCTTT
cdr3_aa: CASRKGTGLVTEAFF

j_call: TRBJ2-3
v_call: TRBV4-1
d_call: -
clone_size: -
cdr3_nt: TGCGCCAGCAGCCAACCCTTCGATTTACAGGGAGATACGCAGTATTTT
cdr3_aa: CASSQPFDLQGDTQYF

j_call: TRBJ2-1
v_call: TRBV4-2
d_call: TRBD2
clone_size: -
cdr3_nt: TGTGCCAGCAGCCAAGTATGGACTAGCGGGGGGGCCCAGCATAGTGAGCAGTTCTTC
cdr3_aa: CASSQVWTSGGAQHSEQFF

j_call: TRBJ2-5
v_call: TRBV27
d_call: -
clone_size: -
cdr3_nt: TGTGCCAGCAGAAGTCGCGGGAATTGGGAACAAGAGACCCAGTACTTC
cdr3_aa: CASRSRGNWEQETQYF

j_call: TRBJ2-7
v_call: TRBV4-1
d_call: TRBD1
clone_size: -
cdr3_nt: TGCGCCAGCAGCCAAGATACGACAGGGGGCTGGAACGAGCAGTACTTC
cdr3_aa: CASSQDTTGGWNEQYF

j_call: TRBJ2-7
v_call: TRBV5-6
d_call: -
clone_size: -
cdr3_nt: TGTGCCAGCAGCTTACGGGCCCTTAGCTCCTACGAGCAGTACTTC
cdr3_aa: CASSLRALSSYEQYF

j_call: TRBJ1-2
v_call: TRBV5-6
d_call: -
clone_size: once
cdr3_nt: TGTGCCAGCAGCACTTATTTGCAGTTAGGGGATGGCTACACCTTC
cdr3_aa: CASSTYLQLGDGYTF